This TCR beta chain was sequenced in a study of OX40 agonist ivuxolimab in advanced cancers. The assay was immunoSEQ multiplex PCR, and TCRdb's table has in-frame clones only and misses some. The sample carries some 42,000 clones, around 87% recorded once. This clone was seen just once. V shed 3 bases and J shed 1 base, with 12 bases lying between them. CDR1 is LNHDA and CDR2 is SQIVND in the germline V gene (reference sequence). The CDR3 sequence is 15 residues long. Source: CD4+ or CD8+ T cells sorted from blood, taken in a trial of the OX40 agonist ivuxolimab. V is TRBV19 and J is TRBJ1-1, with a tentative D call TRBD1 (6 bases). The clonotype originates from an adult with an advanced solid tumor such as melanoma, head and neck, liver or kidney cancer. The CDR3 loop is CASSMLGARNTEAFF. DNA for the CDR3: TGTGCCAGTAGTATGTTGGGGGCAAGGAACACTGAAGCTTTCTTT.